Below, one T cell receptor (beta chain) is given with its context. The target antigen is unknown. This record comes from a study of cytomegalovirus exposure and HLA in healthy donors. Overall study findings and caveats: There were some V segments, including TRBV6-2 and TRBV6-3, excluded as indistinguishable.

PCR amplification relied on 60 Vbeta primers (plus 13 Jbeta primers). Libraries were prepared by immunoSEQ multiplex PCR; TCRdb keeps only in-frame clonotypes and omits some of them. Of 35,000 to 55,000 clones in the sample, approximately 47% were seen once. The CDR3 length is 15 residues. Germline CDR1 and CDR2: SGHVS and FQNEAQ. V shed 4 bases and J 6 bases; nucleotides not matched to a gene: 1. This clonotype originated in a man between 60 and 70 years old in good health and CMV-seronegative. This chain connects TRBV7-8 to TRBJ2-1; TRBD2 matches 15 bases. Material: PBMCs. In nucleotides, the CDR3 is TGTGCCAGCAGCTGGACTAGCGGGAGGGGCAATGAGCAGTTCTTC. Amino acids: CASSWTSGRGNEQFF.